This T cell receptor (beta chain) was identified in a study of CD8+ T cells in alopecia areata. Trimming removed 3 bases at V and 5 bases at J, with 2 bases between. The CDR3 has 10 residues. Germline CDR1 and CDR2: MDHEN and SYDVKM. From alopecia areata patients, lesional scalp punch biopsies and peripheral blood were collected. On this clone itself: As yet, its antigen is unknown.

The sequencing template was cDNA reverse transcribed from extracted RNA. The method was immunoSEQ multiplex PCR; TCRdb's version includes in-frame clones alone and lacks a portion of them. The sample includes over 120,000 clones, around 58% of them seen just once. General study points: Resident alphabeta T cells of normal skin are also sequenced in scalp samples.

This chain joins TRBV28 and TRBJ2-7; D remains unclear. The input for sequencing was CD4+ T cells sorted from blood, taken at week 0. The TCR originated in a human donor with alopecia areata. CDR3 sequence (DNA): TGTGCCAGCAGTTTTGACGAGCAGTACTTC. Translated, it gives CASSFDEQYF.